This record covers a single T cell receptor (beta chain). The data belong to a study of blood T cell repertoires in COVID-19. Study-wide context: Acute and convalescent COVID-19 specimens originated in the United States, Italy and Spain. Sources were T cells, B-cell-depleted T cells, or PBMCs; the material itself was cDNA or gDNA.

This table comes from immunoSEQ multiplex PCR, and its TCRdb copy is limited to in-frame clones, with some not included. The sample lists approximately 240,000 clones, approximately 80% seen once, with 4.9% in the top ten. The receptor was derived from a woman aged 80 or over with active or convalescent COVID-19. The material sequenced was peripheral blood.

The CDR3 coding sequence is TGTGCCAGCAGTGGCAGCCAAGAGACCCAGTACTTC. Translation gives CASSGSQETQYF. The V gene is TRBV3-1 (or the pseudogene TRBV3-2), the J gene TRBJ2-5, with no clear D. V was cut by 6 bases and J by 1 base, with 6 bases left in between. This CDR3 comprises 12 residues. CDR1 is LGHDT, CDR2 YNNKEL, per germline (reference sequence).